This TCR beta chain was profiled in a study of PD-L1 blockade in urothelial cancer. Whole-study findings and limits: For durable-benefit patients, tumor-associated blood clones expanded more at 3 weeks.

V was pared by 6 bases and J by 8 bases, with 17 bases between. The CDR3 covers 14 residues. Germline CDR1 MDHEN, CDR2 SYDVKM. In the case of this clone: Its target is not known.

TCRdb's copy holds only in-frame clones and misses some; the assay was immunoSEQ multiplex PCR. Of 40,000 to 45,000 clones listed, roughly 82% are singletons. Individual patients had between 1 and 8 samples, taken pretreatment and on-treatment. The sequencing here drew on PBMCs, taken around atezolizumab (anti-PD-L1) treatment. V gene TRBV28 combines with J gene TRBJ2-4; tentatively, D is TRBD2 (5 bases). The source is a man aged 70 or older with urothelial cancer. In nucleotides, the CDR3 is TGTGCCAGCAGCACCGGACGGGGTTTGGACATTCAGTACTTC. The encoded protein is CASSTGRGLDIQYF. Full variable domain (remainder filled in from reference TRBV28 and TRBJ2-4): DVKVTQSSRYLVKRTGEKVFLECVQDMDHENMFWYRQDPGLGLRLIYFSYDVKMKEKGDIPEGYSVSREKKERFSLILESASTNQTSMYLCASSTGRGLDIQYFGAGTRLSVL.